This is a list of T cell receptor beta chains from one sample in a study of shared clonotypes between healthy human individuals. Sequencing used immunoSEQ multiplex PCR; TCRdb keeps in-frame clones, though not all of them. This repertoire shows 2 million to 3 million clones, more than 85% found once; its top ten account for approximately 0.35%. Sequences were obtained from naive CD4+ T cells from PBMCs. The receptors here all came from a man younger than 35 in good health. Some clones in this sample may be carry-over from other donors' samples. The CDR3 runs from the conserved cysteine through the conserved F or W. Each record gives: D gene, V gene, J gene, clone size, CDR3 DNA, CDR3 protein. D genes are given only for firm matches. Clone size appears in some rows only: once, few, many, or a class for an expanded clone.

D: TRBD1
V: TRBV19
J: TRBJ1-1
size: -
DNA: TGTGCCAGTAGCCGAACCGGGACAGGGCACACTGAAGCTTTCTTT
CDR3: CASSRTGTGHTEAFF

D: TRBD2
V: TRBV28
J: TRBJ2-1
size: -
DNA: TGTGCCAGCAGTGCACTAGCGGCCAGCTCCTACAATGAGCAGTTCTTC
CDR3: CASSALAASSYNEQFF

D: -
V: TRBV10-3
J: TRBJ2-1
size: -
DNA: TGTGCCATCCCTTCCGGATATCGGTACAATGAGCAGTTCTTC
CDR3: CAIPSGYRYNEQFF

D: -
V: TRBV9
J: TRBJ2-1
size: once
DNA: TGTGCCAGCAGCGTACCTGACGGGAGCTCCTACAATGAGCAGTTCTTC
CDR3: CASSVPDGSSYNEQFF

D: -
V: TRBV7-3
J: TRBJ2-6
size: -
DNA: TGTGCCAGCAGCTTACGGCCCGGGGCTGGGGCCAACGTCCTGACTTTC
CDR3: CASSLRPGAGANVLTF

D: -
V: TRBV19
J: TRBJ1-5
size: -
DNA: TGTGCCAGTAGTAGCTCGGGAGCGCAGCCCCAGCATTTT
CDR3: CASSSSGAQPQHF

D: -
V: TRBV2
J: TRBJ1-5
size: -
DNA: TGTGCCAGCAGTGCGGGCAGGGGAACGAGTCAGCCCCAGCATTTT
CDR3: CASSAGRGTSQPQHF

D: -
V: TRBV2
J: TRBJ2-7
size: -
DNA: TGTGCCAGCAGTGAAGGTGGACCTTACTACGAGCAGTACTTC
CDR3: CASSEGGPYYEQYF

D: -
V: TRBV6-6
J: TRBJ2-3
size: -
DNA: TGTGCCAGCAGACGCGCTGGGACAGATACGCAGTATTTT
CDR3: CASRRAGTDTQYF

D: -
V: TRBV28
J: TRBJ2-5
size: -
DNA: TGTGCCAGCACTAGACAAAGGGGGATCCAAGAGACCCAGTACTTC
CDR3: CASTRQRGIQETQYF

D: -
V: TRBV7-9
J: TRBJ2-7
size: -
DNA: TGTGCCAGCAGCTTAGCCCCCCGGGCTGACGAGCAGTACTTC
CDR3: CASSLAPRADEQYF

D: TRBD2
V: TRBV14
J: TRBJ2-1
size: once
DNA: TGTGCCAGCAGCCCGAGCGGGAGATCCTACAATGAGCAGTTCTTC
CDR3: CASSPSGRSYNEQFF

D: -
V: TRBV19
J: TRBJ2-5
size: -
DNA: TGTGCCAGTAGTAAAAGGTCCGGGGTGGAGACCCAGTACTTC
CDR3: CASSKRSGVETQYF

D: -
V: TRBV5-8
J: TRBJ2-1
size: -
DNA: TGTGCCAGCAGCTTCGAGGAGGTCCCTGGAGTGAATGAGCAGTTCTTC
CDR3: CASSFEEVPGVNEQFF

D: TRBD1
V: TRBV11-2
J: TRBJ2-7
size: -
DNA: TGTGCCAGCAGCTGGGACAGGGGATCCTACGAGCAGTACTTC
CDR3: CASSWDRGSYEQYF

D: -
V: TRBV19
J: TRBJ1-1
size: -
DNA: TGTGCCAGTAGTATGTGGCCCTACACTGAAGCTTTCTTT
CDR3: CASSMWPYTEAFF

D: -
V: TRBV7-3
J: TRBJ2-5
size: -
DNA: TGTGCCAGCAGCTTAAGCAGGGTCGAGACCCAGTACTTC
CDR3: CASSLSRVETQYF

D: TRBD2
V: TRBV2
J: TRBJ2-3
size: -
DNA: TGTGCCAGCAGTGAAGAACTAGCGTACACAGATACGCAGTATTTT
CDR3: CASSEELAYTDTQYF

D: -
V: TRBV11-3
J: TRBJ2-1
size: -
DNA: TGTGCCAGCAGCTTAGCCACAGGGTCGGGTGAGCAGTTCTTC
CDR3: CASSLATGSGEQFF

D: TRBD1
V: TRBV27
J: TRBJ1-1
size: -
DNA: TGTGCCAGCAGCCCACTGAGACAGGGGCGAGTACCTAACACTGAAGCTTTCTTT
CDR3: CASSPLRQGRVPNTEAFF

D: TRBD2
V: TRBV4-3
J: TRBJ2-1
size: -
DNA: TGCGCCAGCAGCCAAGTTGGGGGTAGCGGGGACTTTCCCTACAATGAGCAGTTCTTC
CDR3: CASSQVGGSGDFPYNEQFF

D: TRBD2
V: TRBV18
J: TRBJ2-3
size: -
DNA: TGTGCCAGCTCACCGGCGGGGGTATCGGGCGCGTACACAGATACGCAGTATTTT
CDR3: CASSPAGVSGAYTDTQYF

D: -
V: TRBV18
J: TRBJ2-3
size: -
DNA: TGTGCCAGCTCACCACCGGGCGGGCGCAGCACAGATACGCAGTATTTT
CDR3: CASSPPGGRSTDTQYF

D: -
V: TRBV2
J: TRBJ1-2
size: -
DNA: TGTGCCAGCAGTTTTCCGGGGGCCACGGACTATGGCTACACCTTC
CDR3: CASSFPGATDYGYTF

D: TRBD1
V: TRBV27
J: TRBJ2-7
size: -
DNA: TGTGCCAGCAGTAGAGTCCCCGGGACAGGGGGACACGAGCAGTACTTC
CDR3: CASSRVPGTGGHEQYF

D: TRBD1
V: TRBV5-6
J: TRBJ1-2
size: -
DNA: TGTGCCAGCAGCCCACGGACAGGGGGCAAAGGATATGGCTACACCTTC
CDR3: CASSPRTGGKGYGYTF

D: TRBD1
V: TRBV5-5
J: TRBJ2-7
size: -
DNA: TGTGCCAGCAGCTCACCCCTTAAGGGACAGGAGAGTCCCTACGAGCAGTACTTC
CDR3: CASSSPLKGQESPYEQYF

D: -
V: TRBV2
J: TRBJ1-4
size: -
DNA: TGTGCCAGCAGTGAAGCAGCGTTCCTAACTAATGAAAAACTGTTTTTT
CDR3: CASSEAAFLTNEKLFF

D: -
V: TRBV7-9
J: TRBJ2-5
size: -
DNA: TGTGCCAGCAGCCATGAAGAGACCCAGTACTTC
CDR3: CASSHEETQYF